This T cell receptor beta chain was sequenced during a study of identical twins. This clonotype has a handful of counts. Via MiXCR, TCRdb re-called the 5' RACE reads, giving one row per CDR3 protein. Altogether some 1,600,000 distinct CDR3 sequences are present, less than 40% being singletons, with the ten largest covering over 0.25%. The sample comprised cord blood. This TCR came from a newborn girl in good health.

The CDR3 DNA reads TGTGCCAGCAGTCTTACAGGGCTCCAAGGCACTGAAGCTTTCTTT. Its translation: CASSLTGLQGTEAFF. The chain combines TRBV12-3 or TRBV12-4 with TRBJ1-1, with D maybe TRBD1 (6 bases). CDR3 length equals 15 residues. V lost 5 bases and J 4 bases, leaving 17 bases between the germline ends.